This T cell receptor (beta chain) originates from a study of T cells in Graves' hyperthyroidism and ophthalmopathy (dated by TCRdb to the late 2010s). At the level of the whole study: Peripheral blood was sampled at the time of initial diagnosis, prior to any treatment. After sampling, hyperthyroidism patients received methimazole starting at 30 mg daily, and ophthalmopathy patients received high-dose intravenous methylprednisolone. Prospective prediction of ophthalmopathy was tested in an independent validation cohort consisting of 18 hyperthyroidism patients and about 17 patients who later progressed to ophthalmopathy. Thyroid tissue and blood T-cell repertoires from about six Graves' hyperthyroidism patients were also compared in the study. To identify distinguishing TCR V-J signatures, a discovery cohort of 95 to 100 patients was used, comprising 40 to 45 with Graves' ophthalmopathy and 57 with stable Graves' hyperthyroidism. The paper reports TCR Vbeta CDR3 sequencing of roughly 140 peripheral blood samples: 40 or so ophthalmopathy, under 80 hyperthyroidism and around 17 progressor patients. The 100 or so discovery patients were divided at random into training and test sets in a 7:3 ratio.

A distance of 20 bases separates the germline ends of V and J, which lose 4 bases and 8 bases respectively. The cysteine opens and the phenylalanine closes a CDR3 of 16 amino acids. Only the CDR3 portion is preserved as DNA: 48 bases, with reading frame beginning at the first base. CDR1 and CDR2, looked up from the germline V gene, are SGHTA and FQGNSA. This clonotype was observed at least ten times. Which antigen it targets is not known. Base-call qualities are not available, and no considerably larger clone is one nucleotide away. The TCR beta CDR3 regions were amplified from the RNA transcripts. For the first round of RT-PCR on the TCR CDR3, the HTBI primer set was used together with the Qiagen OneStep RT-PCR kit. A second multiplex PCR round built the libraries, followed by size selection and purification. The libraries were sequenced on an Illumina HiSeq2000 using paired-end 100 bp reads. In the authors' own workflow: SOAPnuke was used to process the raw data, removing reads that contained adapters or uncalled bases, had a mean Phred below 15, or lacked an exact match to the constant primer or identifier. COPE v1.2.5 was used to merge high-quality paired reads, and clonotypes were defined as unique nucleotide sequences. Clonotypes were aligned to IMGT TRBV, TRBD and TRBJ reference segments using MiTCR v1.1. Analysis was restricted to V-J combinations with a frequency above 0.0001, which covered 99.2% of repertoires. The TCS score was defined as F50 (clonal expansion) divided by E x V (chaos), with BLOSUM62-based TCRdist calculated between CDR3 peptides within each V-J. Welch's t-statistics and random forest reduced around 550 V-J features to some 14, which were used in a naive Bayes classifier (R e1071). TCRdb took the public reads, trimmed them with fastp at Q25, ran MiXCR for clone calling and kept in-frame beta chains. Rows with a matching CDR3 protein are joined into one entry that keeps the most common DNA and genes. TCRdb's processing, not the study's, gives the V and J calls here. The sample records 250,000 to 300,000 distinct CDR3 sequences, about 13% of which are singletons. The ten largest account for 7.9% of the sample.

General findings and caveats noted by the study authors: In validation, the model predicted progression to ophthalmopathy with 55% to 71% sensitivity and 72% to 75% specificity, a median of about 6.7 months before onset. Sample size was not statistically predetermined, and investigators were not blinded to group allocation. A model built on a 13 V-J signature distinguished ophthalmopathy from stable hyperthyroidism, reaching roughly 88% sensitivity and around 81% specificity in cross-validation and 80%/75% in testing. Most expanded thyroid clonotypes (frequency above 0.001) were also detected in blood, a finding suggesting that blood repertoires may reflect thyroid immune responses.

Stable Graves' hyperthyroidism was defined as no progression to ophthalmopathy during 18 months of follow-up. Hyperthyroidism patients were newly diagnosed, had a disease duration of under 2 months, and were aged 18 to 65 years. Patients with uncontrolled infections, other autoimmune diseases, pregnancy or lactation were excluded. Diagnoses relied on clinical symptoms, serum thyroxine and TRAb, thyroid ultrasound and orbital computed tomography. PBMCs were isolated from 8 to 10 ml of fresh peripheral blood by Ficoll-Paque density gradient centrifugation. Trizol reagent was used to extract total RNA, and RNA quality was then checked on an Agilent 2100 Bioanalyzer.

The TCR originated in a woman in her forties with Graves' hyperthyroidism. The chain couples TRBV7-2 to TRBJ1-4; matching of 6 bases hints at TRBD1 as the D gene. Source material: blood. In nucleotides, the sequence is TGTGCCAGCAGCTCCCCCCGGGGGGCCAATAGAGAAAAACTGTTTTTT. Its protein reads: CASSSPRGANREKLFF. When the CDR3 is completed using the reference TRBV7-2 and TRBJ1-4 genes on either side, the full variable domain is GAGVSQSPSNKVTEKGKDVELRCDPISGHTALYWYRQSLGQGLEFLIYFQGNSAPDKSGLPSDRFSAERTGGSVSTLTIQRTQQEDSAVYLCASSSPRGANREKLFFGSGTQLSVL.